The rows below give T cell receptor beta chains drawn from one sample of a study of cytomegalovirus exposure and HLA in healthy donors. Generated by immunoSEQ multiplex PCR, the TCRdb table keeps only in-frame clones and is missing some. The table shows around 150,000 clones, with roughly 77% occurring only once. Sequencing input: PBMCs. These receptors were taken from a man aged 25-45 years in good health. Each CDR3 is given with its conserved first and last residue. D genes are given only for firm matches. Some rows mark clone size as missing; the rest say once, few, many or name a class of expanded clone.

clone size: .; D gene: .; V gene: TRBV9; J gene: TRBJ2-5; CDR3 DNA: TGTGCCAGCAGCGTAGGGGGGGGCCAAAAAGAGACCCAGTACTTC; CDR3 protein: CASSVGGGQKETQYF
clone size: .; D gene: .; V gene: TRBV27; J gene: TRBJ2-1; CDR3 DNA: TGTGCCAGCAGTTTATTGCTAGTCCCCAATGAGCAGTTCTTC; CDR3 protein: CASSLLLVPNEQFF
clone size: .; D gene: .; V gene: TRBV7-9; J gene: TRBJ2-5; CDR3 DNA: TGTGCCAGCACCCAAGGCGTAGGGGGATTGGAGACCCAGTACTTC; CDR3 protein: CASTQGVGGLETQYF
clone size: .; D gene: .; V gene: TRBV14; J gene: TRBJ2-5; CDR3 DNA: TGTGCCAGCAGCCAAGTGAGAGGCCCAGGGGAGACCCAGTACTTC; CDR3 protein: CASSQVRGPGETQYF
clone size: .; D gene: .; V gene: TRBV5-1; J gene: TRBJ1-5; CDR3 DNA: TGCGCCAGCAGCAGATCAGGGGGCAATCAGCCCCAGCATTTT; CDR3 protein: CASSRSGGNQPQHF
clone size: .; D gene: .; V gene: TRBV13; J gene: TRBJ1-2; CDR3 DNA: TGTGCCAGCAGCATGGGTGGGCGGGATGGCTACACCTTC; CDR3 protein: CASSMGGRDGYTF
clone size: .; D gene: TRBD2; V gene: TRBV11-2; J gene: TRBJ2-7; CDR3 DNA: TGTGCCAGCAGCTTAGCCCCGGGACTAGCGGGAGTCGAGCAGTACTTC; CDR3 protein: CASSLAPGLAGVEQYF
clone size: .; D gene: TRBD2; V gene: TRBV29-1; J gene: TRBJ2-1; CDR3 DNA: TGCAGCCTGAGGGTGCTGGCGGGAGGGTACAATGAGCAGTTCTTC; CDR3 protein: CSLRVLAGGYNEQFF
clone size: .; D gene: TRBD1; V gene: TRBV2; J gene: TRBJ1-2; CDR3 DNA: TGTGCCAGCAGAGGGGACAGGGGGAACTATGGCTACACCTTC; CDR3 protein: CASRGDRGNYGYTF
clone size: .; D gene: .; V gene: TRBV5-1; J gene: TRBJ1-4; CDR3 DNA: TGCGCCAGCAGCTTGGATACTAGGAATGAAAAACTGTTTTTT; CDR3 protein: CASSLDTRNEKLFF
clone size: once; D gene: TRBD2; V gene: TRBV6-6; J gene: TRBJ2-7; CDR3 DNA: TGTGCCAGCAGAGGGACTAACTACGAGCAGTACTTC; CDR3 protein: CASRGTNYEQYF
clone size: .; D gene: .; V gene: TRBV5-4; J gene: TRBJ1-2; CDR3 DNA: TGTGCCAGCAGCTCTACGACCCAGAGAGGCTATGGCTACACCTTC; CDR3 protein: CASSSTTQRGYGYTF
clone size: .; D gene: TRBD1; V gene: TRBV5-5; J gene: TRBJ2-7; CDR3 DNA: TGTGCCAGCAGCTCCTGGACAGGGGACTGGGAGTACTTC; CDR3 protein: CASSSWTGDWEYF
clone size: .; D gene: TRBD2; V gene: TRBV19; J gene: TRBJ2-5; CDR3 DNA: TGTGCCAGTAGTATTAGCGGGAGGGCCGTGGAGACCCAGTACTTC; CDR3 protein: CASSISGRAVETQYF
clone size: .; D gene: TRBD2; V gene: TRBV5-4; J gene: TRBJ2-1; CDR3 DNA: TGTGCCAGCAGCTTGGCCCCCGGGACTAGCTACAATGAGCAGTTCTTC; CDR3 protein: CASSLAPGTSYNEQFF
clone size: .; D gene: TRBD1; V gene: TRBV4-2; J gene: TRBJ2-7; CDR3 DNA: TGTGCCAGCAGCCAAAAGACAGGGTACGAGCAGTACTTC; CDR3 protein: CASSQKTGYEQYF
clone size: few; D gene: TRBD1; V gene: TRBV4-1; J gene: TRBJ1-5; CDR3 DNA: TGCGCCAGCAGCCAAGTCTGGCTGCGGACAGGGGGCGGACAGCCCCAGCATTTT; CDR3 protein: CASSQVWLRTGGGQPQHF
clone size: .; D gene: .; V gene: TRBV10-3; J gene: TRBJ2-2; CDR3 DNA: TGTGCCATCAGTGACCCAGGGGCCGGAACCACCGGGGAGCTGTTTTTT; CDR3 protein: CAISDPGAGTTGELFF
clone size: once; D gene: TRBD1; V gene: TRBV18; J gene: TRBJ1-2; CDR3 DNA: TGTGCCAGCTCAAATCGACAGGGGGACTATGGCTACACCTTC; CDR3 protein: CASSNRQGDYGYTF
clone size: .; D gene: TRBD1; V gene: TRBV28; J gene: TRBJ1-2; CDR3 DNA: TGTGCCAGCAGTTTAATCACGACAGGGAAGGGCTACACCTTC; CDR3 protein: CASSLITTGKGYTF
clone size: .; D gene: .; V gene: TRBV7-3; J gene: TRBJ2-3; CDR3 DNA: TGTGCCAGCAGCTTCCACAGGGAGGATACGCAGTATTTT; CDR3 protein: CASSFHREDTQYF
clone size: once; D gene: TRBD1; V gene: TRBV5-1; J gene: TRBJ1-1; CDR3 DNA: TGCGCCAGCAGCTTGGCCCGGACAGGGGGCAACACTGAAGCTTTCTTT; CDR3 protein: CASSLARTGGNTEAFF
clone size: .; D gene: .; V gene: TRBV7-9; J gene: TRBJ2-5; CDR3 DNA: TGTGCCAGCAGCTTATCTAGCGGTAGGGGGGAGACCCAGTACTTC; CDR3 protein: CASSLSSGRGETQYF
clone size: .; D gene: .; V gene: TRBV27; J gene: TRBJ2-1; CDR3 DNA: TGTGCCAGCAGTCCCCGCCGTGGAGTCGCCTACAATGAGCAGTTCTTC; CDR3 protein: CASSPRRGVAYNEQFF
clone size: .; D gene: TRBD1; V gene: TRBV6-5; J gene: TRBJ1-1; CDR3 DNA: TGTGCCAGCAGTTGGTTGGACAGGGGACGCACTGAAGCTTTCTTT; CDR3 protein: CASSWLDRGRTEAFF
clone size: .; D gene: TRBD1; V gene: TRBV7-9; J gene: TRBJ2-7; CDR3 DNA: TGTTCCAGCAGCTACTCCGGACAGGGCGAGCAGTACTTC; CDR3 protein: CSSSYSGQGEQYF
clone size: .; D gene: .; V gene: TRBV7-9; J gene: TRBJ1-1; CDR3 DNA: TGTGCCAGCAGCAACCCGACAGGCCACTTGAAAGCTTTCTTT; CDR3 protein: CASSNPTGHLKAFF
clone size: few; D gene: .; V gene: TRBV5-1; J gene: TRBJ1-4; CDR3 DNA: TGCGCCAGCAGCTTGGGAAGGGGGACTAATGAAAAACTGTTTTTT; CDR3 protein: CASSLGRGTNEKLFF
clone size: .; D gene: TRBD2; V gene: TRBV7-7; J gene: TRBJ2-7; CDR3 DNA: TGTGCCAGCAGCACCGGGACTACTCCATACGAGCAGTACTTC; CDR3 protein: CASSTGTTPYEQYF
clone size: .; D gene: .; V gene: TRBV27; J gene: TRBJ2-6; CDR3 DNA: TGTGCCAGCAGCTCGTACCGGGGGACAGTCGTCTCCTCTGGGGCCAACGTCCTGACTTTC; CDR3 protein: CASSSYRGTVVSSGANVLTF
clone size: .; D gene: TRBD1; V gene: TRBV6-5; J gene: TRBJ1-2; CDR3 DNA: TGTGCCAGCAGCGAAACAGGGGGGTCTAACTATGGCTACACCTTC; CDR3 protein: CASSETGGSNYGYTF
clone size: .; D gene: .; V gene: TRBV10-3; J gene: TRBJ2-6; CDR3 DNA: TGTGCCATCATTCCAGGGGTACTTGCTGGGGCCAACGTCCTGACTTTC; CDR3 protein: CAIIPGVLAGANVLTF
clone size: .; D gene: .; V gene: TRBV6-5; J gene: TRBJ2-7; CDR3 DNA: TGTGCCAGCAGTTACTCGCGGGACAGCCGATACGAGCAGTACTTC; CDR3 protein: CASSYSRDSRYEQYF